The clone carrying this T cell receptor (beta chain) was counted many times. The sample belongs to a study of molecular identifiers for immune sequencing clone quantification. Study-wide background: Replicate RNA from approximately 20,000 or 98,000 naive CD8 T cells formed five aliquots; four were sequenced.

Previously described methods and listed TCR primers were used for bulk TCR libraries. Using its own MiXCR run on the PCR reads, TCRdb lists one record per CDR3 protein. The sample yields a few hundred thousand distinct CDR3 sequences, around 21% seen once. Trimming shortened V by 1 base and J by 5 bases, and 6 bases separated the two germline ends. Germline values: CDR1 GTSNPN, CDR2 SVGIG (reference sequence). The CDR3 sequence is 12 residues long. Naive CD8 T cells were picked out by sorting for CD8+CD4-CCR7+CD45RA+. The specimen was naive CD8+ T cells from blood, with Jurkat cell RNA spiked in. Specified subset: FACS-sorted CD8+CD4-CCR7+CD45RA+ naive T cells. The rearrangement joins TRBV30 to TRBJ2-1; perhaps TRBD2 as D (5 bases). This TCR was recovered from a human donor in good health. Some libraries in this study had Jurkat cell RNA spiked in. Here the CDR3 reads CAWSGTDNEQFF. The CDR3 coding sequence is TGTGCCTGGAGTGGGACTGACAATGAGCAGTTCTTC.